This TCR beta chain came from a study of blood T cells in healthy people across ages (dated by TCRdb to the mid-2010s). Notes on the research overall: Template switching captured roughly one uniquely barcoded TCR beta cDNA molecule per two T cells in model experiments. The donors were divided into four age groups: young (average about 15 years), middle-aged (approximately 41), aged (about 60) and long-lived (about 90). For two donors (one aged 18 to 30 and one aged 80 or older), the study analyzed two additional independent replicas of 1 million unique cDNA reads from the same blood draw. To avoid experimental bias, donors of different ages were randomly spread across the sequencing lanes. Using deep sequencing normalized with unique cDNA molecular identifiers, the study measured how TCR beta repertoire diversity changes with age. Study-wide findings and limitations: Estimates of total diversity based on one million sequenced T cells were regarded as lower bounds and as underestimates. Conclusive comparison of naive and antigen-experienced compartments was prevented by the profiling of bulk unsorted PBMCs. Compared with the aged group, the long-lived group had more naive CD4+ T cells, fewer expanded clones and increased TCR diversity, a pattern suggesting age selection. As age increased, observed TCR beta diversity per million T cells dropped in a roughly linear way, and a significant reduction was already evident by age about 40. Because the CMV infection status of the donors was unknown, age-related changes in expanded clonotypes may potentially have been confounded. The percentage of naive T cells measured by flow cytometry correlated strongly with observed TCR beta diversity.

This clonotype has only a few counts. What this receptor recognizes is not known. It has no much larger one-base neighbor in the sample; base qualities were not kept. Libraries came from 5' RACE. Sequencing was carried out with an Illumina HiSeq 2500. A second about 7 to 12 cycle PCR used a sample-barcoded 5' primer and a J-beta primer mix. A unique molecular identifier was introduced onto each TCR beta cDNA molecule by a template-switch 5' adaptor carrying 12 random nucleotides. Each sample yielded at least 3 million CDR3-containing paired-end reads. The Mint cDNA synthesis kit, primed by a TRBC-specific oligonucleotide, was used to synthesize first-strand cDNA from all RNA. All cDNA was treated with uracil-DNA glycosylase and then went through a first 18-cycle PCR with the universal primers M1SS and BC2_uni_R. Processing in the source paper ran as follows. Normalization of each sample was performed by random selection of 1 million high-quality reads, each carrying a distinct molecular identifier. Reads with shared molecular identifiers were discarded instead of being binned into consensus sequences. MiTCR, set to a Q25 quality threshold and the strictest error-elimination algorithm, was used for CDR3 identification, clonotype clustering and error correction. A nonparametric unseen species model using Euler transformation provided a lower-bound estimate of total TCR beta diversity. TCRdb cleaned the public reads at Q25 with fastp, built clones with MiXCR and kept in-frame beta chains. Every CDR3 protein is listed once, alongside the most common genes and DNA of its rows. Here the V and J calls rest on TCRdb's processing, not on the authors' analysis. Here the sample has some 550,000 distinct CDR3 sequences; roughly 48% occur a single time. The top ten clonotypes cover roughly 25% of the sample.

Systemically healthy Caucasian individuals from Russia, about 38 in total and aged about 6 to 90 years, were included as donors. Each donor gave about 9.7 milliliters of peripheral blood, drawn into EDTA-treated Vacutainer tubes. Ficoll-Paque density-gradient centrifugation was used to isolate PBMCs, with at least 6.5 million per sample. Trizol reagent was used to extract total RNA from the PBMCs, yielding at least 5.5 micrograms per sample. For every donor, an aliquot of PBMCs went through flow cytometry to measure the percentages of naive CD45RAhigh/CD27high T cells. V drops 5 bases and J drops 9 bases, leaving 8 bases in between. For CDR1 and CDR2, the germline V gene lists SQVTM and ANQGSEA. Measured from the cysteine to the phenylalanine, the CDR3 is 10 residues long. Only the CDR3 DNA is retained, 30 bases long and in frame from the first base.

The chain uses TRBV29-1 and TRBJ2-1; TRBD2 could be the D gene, as 6 bases match. The source of this sequence is a man older than 75 in good health. The sequenced sample was blood. The DNA is TGCAGCGTTACTAGCCCTGAGCAGTTCTTC. Its translation is CSVTSPEQFF.